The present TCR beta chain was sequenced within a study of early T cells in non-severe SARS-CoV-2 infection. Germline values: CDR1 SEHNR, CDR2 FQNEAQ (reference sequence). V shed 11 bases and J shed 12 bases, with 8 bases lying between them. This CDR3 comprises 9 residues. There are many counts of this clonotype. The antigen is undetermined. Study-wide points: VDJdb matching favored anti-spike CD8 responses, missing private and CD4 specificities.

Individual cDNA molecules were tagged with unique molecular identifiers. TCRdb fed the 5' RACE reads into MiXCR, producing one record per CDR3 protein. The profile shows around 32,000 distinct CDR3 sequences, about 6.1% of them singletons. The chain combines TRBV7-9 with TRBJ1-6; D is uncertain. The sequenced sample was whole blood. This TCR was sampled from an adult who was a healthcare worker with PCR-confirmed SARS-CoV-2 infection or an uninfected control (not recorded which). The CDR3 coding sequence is TGTGCCCTGCGTGAACCCCTCCACTTT. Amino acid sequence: CALREPLHF.